These 3 T cell receptor beta chains came from one sample sequenced in a study of cytomegalovirus exposure and HLA in healthy donors. TCRdb's copy holds only in-frame clones and misses some; the assay was immunoSEQ multiplex PCR. The table lists approximately 200,000 clones, around nine tenths of them singletons, with 0.8% to 1.2% in the top ten. Source material: PBMCs. All receptors come from a woman aged 18-29 years in good health and CMV-seronegative.

This chain connects TRBV28 to TRBJ2-1; no reliable D call. V lost 6 bases, J lost 5 bases, and 8 bases lay in between. The CDR3 consists of 12 residues. Per the germline V gene, CDR1 is MDHEN and CDR2 is SYDVKM. The CDR3, as DNA: TGTGCCAGCAGCTATCGAAACAATGAGCAGTTCTTC. The encoded protein is CASSYRNNEQFF.

The V and J genes are TRBV4-1 and TRBJ1-5; 8 positions agree with TRBD1. Unmatched junction bases numbered 7, after V lost 3 bases and J lost 0 bases. The CDR3 runs to 17 residues. Germline V CDR1 and CDR2: MGHRA, YSYEKL. This CDR3 is CASSHLTGAVSNQPQHF. CDR3 nucleotide sequence: TGCGCCAGCAGCCACCTGACAGGGGCCGTTAGCAATCAGCCCCAGCATTTT.

The V gene is TRBV9, the J gene TRBJ1-3; D is unresolved. CDR3 length: 15 amino acids. V was shortened by 1 base and J by 4 bases, with 12 bases between the two germline ends. Per germline, CDR1 SGDLS and CDR2 YYNGEE. DNA of the CDR3: TGTGCCAGCAGCGTACACTCGGGGAAAGGAAACACCATATATTTT. It translates to CASSVHSGKGNTIYF.